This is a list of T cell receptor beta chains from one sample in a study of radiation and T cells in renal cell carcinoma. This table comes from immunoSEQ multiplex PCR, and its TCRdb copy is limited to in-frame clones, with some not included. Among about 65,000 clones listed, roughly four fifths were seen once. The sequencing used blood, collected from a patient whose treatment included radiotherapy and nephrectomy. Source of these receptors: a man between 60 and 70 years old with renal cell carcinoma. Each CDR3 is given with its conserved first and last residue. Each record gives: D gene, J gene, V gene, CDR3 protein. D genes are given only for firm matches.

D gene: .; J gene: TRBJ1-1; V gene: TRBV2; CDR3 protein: CASKRTPAEAFF
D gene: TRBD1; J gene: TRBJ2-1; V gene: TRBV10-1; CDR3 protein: CASTPDRGHEQFF
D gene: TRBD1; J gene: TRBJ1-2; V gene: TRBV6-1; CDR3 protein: CASSERTGSDGYTF
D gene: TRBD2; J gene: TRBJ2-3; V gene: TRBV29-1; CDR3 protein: CSVERPWTSGGTLTDTQYF
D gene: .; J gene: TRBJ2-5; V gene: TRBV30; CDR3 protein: CAWTVQTPYF
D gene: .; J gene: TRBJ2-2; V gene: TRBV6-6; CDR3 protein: CASGSRASENGELFF
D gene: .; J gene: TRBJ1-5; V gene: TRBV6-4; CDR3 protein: CASSGGTRNQPQHF
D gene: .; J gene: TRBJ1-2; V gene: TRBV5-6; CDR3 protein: CASSQRDGFNYGYTF
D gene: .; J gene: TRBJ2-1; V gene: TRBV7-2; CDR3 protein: CASSLALTTQPDNEQFF
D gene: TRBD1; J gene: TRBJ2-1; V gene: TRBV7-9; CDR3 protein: CASIRGQLGENEQFF
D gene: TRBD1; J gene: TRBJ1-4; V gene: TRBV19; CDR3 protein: CASSNGGQAKGDEKLFF
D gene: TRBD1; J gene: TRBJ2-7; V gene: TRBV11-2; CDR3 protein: CASSGRQGTYEQYF
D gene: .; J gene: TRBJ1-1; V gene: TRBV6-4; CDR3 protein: CASSNGSGSYTEAFF
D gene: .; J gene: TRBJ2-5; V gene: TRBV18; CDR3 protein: CASSPRTSQETQYF
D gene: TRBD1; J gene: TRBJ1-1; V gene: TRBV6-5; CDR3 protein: CASSLQGGDTEAFF
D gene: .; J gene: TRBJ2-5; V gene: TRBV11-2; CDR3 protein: CASSLNPSGVGETQYF
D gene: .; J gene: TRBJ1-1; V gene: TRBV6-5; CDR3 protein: CASSRNEVTNTEAFF
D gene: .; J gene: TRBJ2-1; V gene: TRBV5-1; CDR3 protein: CASSLQDNEQFF
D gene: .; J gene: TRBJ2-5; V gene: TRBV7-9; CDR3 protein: CASSLRPGETQYF
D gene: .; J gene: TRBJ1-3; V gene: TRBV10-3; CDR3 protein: CAITPGDNVGNTIYF
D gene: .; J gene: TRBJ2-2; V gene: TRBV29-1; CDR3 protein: CSVVRAQGNTGELFF
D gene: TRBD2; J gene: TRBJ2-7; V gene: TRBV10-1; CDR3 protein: CASSRTSGLTYEQYF
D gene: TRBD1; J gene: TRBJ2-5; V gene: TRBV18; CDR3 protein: CASSPGQGETQYF
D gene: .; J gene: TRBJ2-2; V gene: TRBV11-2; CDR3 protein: CASSLVIAGELFF
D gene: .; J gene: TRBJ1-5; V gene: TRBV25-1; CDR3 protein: CASRGAGNQPQHF
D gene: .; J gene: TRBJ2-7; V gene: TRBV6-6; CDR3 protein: CASSPGQSTYEQYF
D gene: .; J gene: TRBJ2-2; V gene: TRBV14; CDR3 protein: CASSLLPGGELFF
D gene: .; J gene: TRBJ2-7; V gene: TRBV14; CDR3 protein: CASSQDWVVMDEQYF
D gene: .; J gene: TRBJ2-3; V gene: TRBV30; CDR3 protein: CAWSVPDRGGTDTQYF
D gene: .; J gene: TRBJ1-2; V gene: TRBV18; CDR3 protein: CASSPTGSSPSYGYTF
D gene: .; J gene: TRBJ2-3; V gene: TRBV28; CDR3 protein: CASNLGRADTQYF
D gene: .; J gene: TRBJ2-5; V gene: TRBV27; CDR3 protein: CASSLSGETQYF
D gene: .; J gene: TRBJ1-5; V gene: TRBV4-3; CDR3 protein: CASSQDGVQPQHF
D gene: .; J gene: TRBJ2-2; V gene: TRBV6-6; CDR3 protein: CASLRDTGELFF
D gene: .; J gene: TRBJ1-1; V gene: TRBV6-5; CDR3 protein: CASSTGSTEAFF
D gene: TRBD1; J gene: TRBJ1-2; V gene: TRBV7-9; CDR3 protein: CASKSGGASNGYTF
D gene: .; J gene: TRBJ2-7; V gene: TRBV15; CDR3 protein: CATSRDSGAGQYF
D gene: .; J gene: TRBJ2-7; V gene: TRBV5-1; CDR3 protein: CASSWDAAYEQYF
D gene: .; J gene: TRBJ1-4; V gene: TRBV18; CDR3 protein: CASSPAGGTNEKLFF
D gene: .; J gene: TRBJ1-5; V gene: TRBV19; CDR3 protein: CASSMIGSNQPQHF
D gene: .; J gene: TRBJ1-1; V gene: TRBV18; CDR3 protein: CASSPGQAESTEAFF
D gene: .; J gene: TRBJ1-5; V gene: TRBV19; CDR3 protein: CASSLSWDNQPQHF
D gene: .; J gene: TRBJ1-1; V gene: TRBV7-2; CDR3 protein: CASTLTLGTEAFF
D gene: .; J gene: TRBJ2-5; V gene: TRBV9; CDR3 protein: CASSVVGMGETQYF
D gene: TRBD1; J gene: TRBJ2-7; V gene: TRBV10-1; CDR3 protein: CASSESGTGFDEQYF
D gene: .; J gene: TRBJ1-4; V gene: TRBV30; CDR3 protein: CAWGTTNEKLFF
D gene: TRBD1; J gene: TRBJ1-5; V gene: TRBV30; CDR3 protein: CAWSVRTGGGNQPQHF
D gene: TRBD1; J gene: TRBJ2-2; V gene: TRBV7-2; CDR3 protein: CASTQGQGAGTGELFF